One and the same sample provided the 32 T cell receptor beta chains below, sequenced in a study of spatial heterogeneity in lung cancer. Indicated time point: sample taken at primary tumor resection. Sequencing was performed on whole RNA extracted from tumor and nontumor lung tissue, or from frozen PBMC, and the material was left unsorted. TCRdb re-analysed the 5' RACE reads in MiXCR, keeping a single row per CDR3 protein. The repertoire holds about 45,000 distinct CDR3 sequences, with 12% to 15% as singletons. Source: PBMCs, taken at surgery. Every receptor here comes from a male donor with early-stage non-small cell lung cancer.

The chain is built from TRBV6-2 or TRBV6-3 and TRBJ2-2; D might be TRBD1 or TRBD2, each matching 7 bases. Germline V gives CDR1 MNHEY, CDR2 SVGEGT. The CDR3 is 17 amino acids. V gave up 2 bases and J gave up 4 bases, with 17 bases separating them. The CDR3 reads CASSYGNRGGSTGELFF. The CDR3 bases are TGTGCCAGCAGTTACGGGAACAGGGGAGGGAGCACCGGGGAGCTGTTTTTT.

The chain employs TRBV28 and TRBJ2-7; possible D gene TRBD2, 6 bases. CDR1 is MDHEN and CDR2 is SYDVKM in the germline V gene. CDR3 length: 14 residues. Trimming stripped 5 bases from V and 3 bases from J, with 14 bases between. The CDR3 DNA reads TGTGCCAGCAGTCCGACTAGGAAATACTACGAGCAGTACTTC. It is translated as CASSPTRKYYEQYF.

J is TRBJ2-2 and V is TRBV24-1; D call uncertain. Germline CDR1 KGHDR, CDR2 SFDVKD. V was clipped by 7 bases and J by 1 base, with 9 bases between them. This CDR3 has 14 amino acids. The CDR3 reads CATSSRQNTGELFF. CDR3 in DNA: TGTGCCACCAGCTCCAGACAGAACACCGGGGAGCTGTTTTTT.

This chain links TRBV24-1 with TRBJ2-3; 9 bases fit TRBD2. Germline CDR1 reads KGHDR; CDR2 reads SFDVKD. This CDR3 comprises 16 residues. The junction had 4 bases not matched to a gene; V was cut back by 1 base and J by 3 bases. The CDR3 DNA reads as TGTGCCACCAGTGATTTTACTAGCGGGCAGACAGATACGCAGTATTTT. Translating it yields CATSDFTSGQTDTQYF.

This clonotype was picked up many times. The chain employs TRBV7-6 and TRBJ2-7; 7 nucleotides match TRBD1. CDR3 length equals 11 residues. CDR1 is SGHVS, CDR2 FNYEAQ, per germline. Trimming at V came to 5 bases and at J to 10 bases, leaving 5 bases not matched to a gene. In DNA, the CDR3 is TGTGCCAGCAGCCCGGGGACAGTCCAGTACTTC. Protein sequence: CASSPGTVQYF.

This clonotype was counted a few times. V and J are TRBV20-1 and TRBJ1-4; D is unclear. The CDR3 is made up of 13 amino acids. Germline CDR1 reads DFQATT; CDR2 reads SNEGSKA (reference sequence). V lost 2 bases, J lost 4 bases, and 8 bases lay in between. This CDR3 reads CSARLEVNEKLFF. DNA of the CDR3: TGCAGTGCTAGATTGGAAGTTAATGAAAAACTGTTTTTT.

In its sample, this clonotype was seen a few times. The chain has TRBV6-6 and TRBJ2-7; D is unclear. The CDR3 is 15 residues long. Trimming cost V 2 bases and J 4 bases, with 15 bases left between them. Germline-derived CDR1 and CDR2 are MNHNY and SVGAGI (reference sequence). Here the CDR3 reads CASSYRNTLNYEQYF. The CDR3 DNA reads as TGTGCCAGCAGTTACCGGAACACGTTAAATTACGAGCAGTACTTC.

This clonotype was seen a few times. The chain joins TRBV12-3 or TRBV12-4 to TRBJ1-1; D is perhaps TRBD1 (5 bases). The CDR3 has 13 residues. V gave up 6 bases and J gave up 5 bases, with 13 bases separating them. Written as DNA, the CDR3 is TGTGCCAGCAGCCAAGGGGTTCGAACTGAAGCTTTCTTT. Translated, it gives CASSQGVRTEAFF.

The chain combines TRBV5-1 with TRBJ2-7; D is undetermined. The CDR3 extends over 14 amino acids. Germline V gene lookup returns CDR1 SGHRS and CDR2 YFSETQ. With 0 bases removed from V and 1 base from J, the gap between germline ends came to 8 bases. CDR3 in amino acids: CASSLGAVSYEQYF. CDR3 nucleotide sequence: TGCGCCAGCAGCTTGGGGGCGGTTTCCTACGAGCAGTACTTC. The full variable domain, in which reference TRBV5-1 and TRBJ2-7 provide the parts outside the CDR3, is KAGVTQTPRYLIKTRGQQVTLSCSPISGHRSVSWYQQTPGQGLQFLFEYFSETQRNKGNFPGRFSGRQFSNSRSEMNVSTLELGDSALYLCASSLGAVSYEQYFGPGTRLTVT.

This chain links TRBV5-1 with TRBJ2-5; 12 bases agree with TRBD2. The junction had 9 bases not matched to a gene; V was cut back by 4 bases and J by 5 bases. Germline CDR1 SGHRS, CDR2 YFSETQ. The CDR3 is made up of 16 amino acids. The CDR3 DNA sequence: TGCGCCAGCAGCCTCCTAGCGGGAGGGCAAGAGGAGACCCAGTACTTC. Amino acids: CASSLLAGGQEETQYF.

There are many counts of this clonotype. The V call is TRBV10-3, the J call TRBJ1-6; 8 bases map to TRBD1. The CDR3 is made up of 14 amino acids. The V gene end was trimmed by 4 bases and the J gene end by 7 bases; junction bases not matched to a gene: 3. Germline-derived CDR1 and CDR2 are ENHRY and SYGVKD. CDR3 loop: CAISGQGHNSPLHF. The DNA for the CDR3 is TGTGCCATCAGTGGACAGGGGCACAATTCACCCCTCCACTTT.

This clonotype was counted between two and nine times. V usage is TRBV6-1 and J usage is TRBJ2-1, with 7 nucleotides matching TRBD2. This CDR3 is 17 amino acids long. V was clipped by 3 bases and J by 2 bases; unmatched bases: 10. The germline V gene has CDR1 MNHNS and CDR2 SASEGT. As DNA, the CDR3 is TGTGCCAGCAGTGAGTTGGCGGCGGGAGTTCCCTACAATGAGCAGTTCTTC. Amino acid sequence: CASSELAAGVPYNEQFF.

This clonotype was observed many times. This CDR3 is CASSEGSGYTF. The CDR3 DNA is TGTGCCAGCAGTGAAGGTTCTGGCTACACCTTC. The chain carries TRBV25-1 and TRBJ1-2; D gene uncertain. V was pared by 2 bases and J by 7 bases, with 5 bases between. The CDR3 extends over 11 amino acids. CDR1 MGHDK and CDR2 SYGVNS come from the germline V gene.

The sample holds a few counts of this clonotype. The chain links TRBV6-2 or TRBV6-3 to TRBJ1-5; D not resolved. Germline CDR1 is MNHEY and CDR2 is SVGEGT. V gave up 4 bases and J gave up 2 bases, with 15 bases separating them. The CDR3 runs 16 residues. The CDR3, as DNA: TGTGCCAGCAGTTCCCTCGACGGACTACGCAATCAGCCCCAGCATTTT. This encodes CASSSLDGLRNQPQHF.

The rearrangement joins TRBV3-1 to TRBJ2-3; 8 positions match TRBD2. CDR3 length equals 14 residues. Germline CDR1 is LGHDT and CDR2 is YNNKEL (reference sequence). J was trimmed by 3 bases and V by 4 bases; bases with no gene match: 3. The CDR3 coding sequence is TGTGCCAGCAGCCTTAGCGGGGTAACAGATACGCAGTATTTT. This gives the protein CASSLSGVTDTQYF.

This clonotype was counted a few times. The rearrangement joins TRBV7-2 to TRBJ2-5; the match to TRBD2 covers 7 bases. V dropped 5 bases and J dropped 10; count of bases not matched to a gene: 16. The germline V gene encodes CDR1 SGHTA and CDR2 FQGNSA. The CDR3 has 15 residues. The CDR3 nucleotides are TGTGCCAGCAGCAACTGGGGGGGTCAAGGGTTGAGCCAGTACTTC. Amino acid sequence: CASSNWGGQGLSQYF.

In nucleotides, the CDR3 is TGCGCCAGCAGCTTCCCAGGGGCGGGGGAGACCCAGTACTTC. Translation gives CASSFPGAGETQYF. J is TRBJ2-5 and V is TRBV5-1; D possibly matches TRBD1 or TRBD2 (6 bases each). With 2 bases removed from V and 5 bases from J, the gap between germline ends came to 13 bases. The CDR3 length is 14 residues. Germline CDR1 SGHRS, CDR2 YFSETQ.

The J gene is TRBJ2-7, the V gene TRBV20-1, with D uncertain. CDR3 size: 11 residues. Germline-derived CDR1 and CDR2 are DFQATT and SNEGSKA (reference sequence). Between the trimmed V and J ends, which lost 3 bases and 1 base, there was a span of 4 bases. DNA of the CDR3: TGCAGTGCTAGGCGATCCTACGAGCAGTACTTC. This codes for CSARRSYEQYF.

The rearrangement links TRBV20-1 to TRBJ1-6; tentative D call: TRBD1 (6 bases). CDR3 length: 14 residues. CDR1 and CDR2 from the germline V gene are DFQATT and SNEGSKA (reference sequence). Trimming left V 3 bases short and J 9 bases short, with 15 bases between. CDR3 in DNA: TGCAGTGCTAGGGGATTACAGGGTGGTTCACCCCTCCACTTT. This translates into CSARGLQGGSPLHF.

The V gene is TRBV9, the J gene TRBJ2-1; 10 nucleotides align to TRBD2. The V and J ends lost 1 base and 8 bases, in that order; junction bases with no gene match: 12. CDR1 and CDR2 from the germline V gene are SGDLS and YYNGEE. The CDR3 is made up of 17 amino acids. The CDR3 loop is CASSVTPSSGGGDEQFF. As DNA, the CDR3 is TGTGCCAGCAGCGTAACCCCCTCTAGCGGGGGAGGCGATGAGCAGTTCTTC.

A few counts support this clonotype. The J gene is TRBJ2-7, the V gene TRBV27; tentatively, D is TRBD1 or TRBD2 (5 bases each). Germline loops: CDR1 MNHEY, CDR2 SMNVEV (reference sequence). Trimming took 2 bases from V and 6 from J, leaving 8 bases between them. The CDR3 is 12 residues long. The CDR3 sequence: CASSLMGREQYF. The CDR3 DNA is TGTGCCAGCAGTTTAATGGGACGCGAGCAGTACTTC.

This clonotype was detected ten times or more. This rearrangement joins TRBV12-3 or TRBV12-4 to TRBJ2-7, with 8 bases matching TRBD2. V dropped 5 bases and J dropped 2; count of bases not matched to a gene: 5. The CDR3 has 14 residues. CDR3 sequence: CASSPTGGAYEQYF. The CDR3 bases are TGTGCCAGCAGTCCCACGGGAGGGGCCTACGAGCAGTACTTC.

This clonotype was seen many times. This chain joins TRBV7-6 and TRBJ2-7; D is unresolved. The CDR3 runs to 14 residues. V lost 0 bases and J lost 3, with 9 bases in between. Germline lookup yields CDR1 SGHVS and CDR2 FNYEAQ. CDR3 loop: CASSLAPGFYEQYF. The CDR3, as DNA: TGTGCCAGCAGCTTAGCGCCCGGCTTCTACGAGCAGTACTTC.

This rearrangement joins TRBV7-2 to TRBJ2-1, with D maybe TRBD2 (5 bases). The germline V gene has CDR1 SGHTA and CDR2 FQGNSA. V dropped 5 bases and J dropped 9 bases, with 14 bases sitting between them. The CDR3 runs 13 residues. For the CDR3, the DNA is TGTGCCAGCAGCCCCTCTAGCTCCAGTGAGCAGTTCTTC. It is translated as CASSPSSSSEQFF.

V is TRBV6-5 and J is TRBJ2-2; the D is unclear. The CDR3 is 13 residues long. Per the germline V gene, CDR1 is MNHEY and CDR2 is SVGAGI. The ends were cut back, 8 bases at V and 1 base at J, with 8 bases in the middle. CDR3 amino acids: CASFDVNTGELFF. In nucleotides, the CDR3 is TGTGCCAGCTTCGACGTGAACACCGGGGAGCTGTTTTTT.

In DNA form, the CDR3 reads TGCAGCGTTGCCCAACGCGGGGCTTACTATGGCTACACCTTC. Translation: CSVAQRGAYYGYTF. This chain connects TRBV29-1 to TRBJ1-2; D possibly corresponds to TRBD1 (5 bases). From germline, CDR1 is SQVTM and CDR2 ANQGSEA. V lost 4 bases and J lost 3, with 15 bases in between. The CDR3 is made up of 14 amino acids.

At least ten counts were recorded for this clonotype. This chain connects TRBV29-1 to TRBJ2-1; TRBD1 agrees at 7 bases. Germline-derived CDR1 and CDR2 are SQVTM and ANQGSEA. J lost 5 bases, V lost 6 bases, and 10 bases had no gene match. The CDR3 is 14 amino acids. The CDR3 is CSVAPTGINNEQFF. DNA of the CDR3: TGCAGCGTAGCCCCGACAGGGATCAACAATGAGCAGTTCTTC.

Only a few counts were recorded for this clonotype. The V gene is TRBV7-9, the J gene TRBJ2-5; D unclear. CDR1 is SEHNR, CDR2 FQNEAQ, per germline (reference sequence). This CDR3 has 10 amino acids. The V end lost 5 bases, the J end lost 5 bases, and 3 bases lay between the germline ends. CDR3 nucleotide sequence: TGTGCCAGCAGCAGGGAGACCCAGTACTTC. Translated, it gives CASSRETQYF.

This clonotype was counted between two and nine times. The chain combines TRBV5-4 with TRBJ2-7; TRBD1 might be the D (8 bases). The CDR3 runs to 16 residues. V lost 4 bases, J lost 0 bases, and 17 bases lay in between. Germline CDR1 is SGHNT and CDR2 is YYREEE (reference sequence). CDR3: CASSPRGGQASYEQYF. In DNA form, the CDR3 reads TGTGCCAGCAGCCCGAGGGGGGGACAGGCCTCCTACGAGCAGTACTTC.

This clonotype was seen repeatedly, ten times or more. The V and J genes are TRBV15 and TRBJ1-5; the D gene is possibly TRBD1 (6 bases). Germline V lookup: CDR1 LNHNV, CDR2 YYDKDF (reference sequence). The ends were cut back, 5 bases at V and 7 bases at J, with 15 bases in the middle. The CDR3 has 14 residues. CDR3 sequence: CATSGGQGTQPQHF. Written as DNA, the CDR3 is TGTGCCACCAGCGGGGGGCAGGGGACCCAGCCCCAGCATTTT.

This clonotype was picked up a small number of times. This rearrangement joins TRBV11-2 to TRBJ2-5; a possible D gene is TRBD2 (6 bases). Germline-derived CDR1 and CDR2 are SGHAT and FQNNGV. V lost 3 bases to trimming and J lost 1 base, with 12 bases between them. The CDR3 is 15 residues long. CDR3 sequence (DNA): TGTGCCAGCAGCTTCGCGGGGCTCTTCCAAGAGACCCAGTACTTC. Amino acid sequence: CASSFAGLFQETQYF.

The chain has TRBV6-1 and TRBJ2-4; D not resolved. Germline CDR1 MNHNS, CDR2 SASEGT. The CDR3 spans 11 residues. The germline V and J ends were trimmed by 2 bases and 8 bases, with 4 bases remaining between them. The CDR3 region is CASSEMDIQYF. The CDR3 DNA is TGTGCCAGCAGTGAAATGGACATTCAGTACTTC.